A selection of T cell receptor beta chains follows, all from one sample in a study of blood T cell repertoires in COVID-19. Here immunoSEQ multiplex PCR was the method, and the copy in TCRdb shows in-frame clones only, minus some. The sample lists 50,000 or so clones; around nine tenths were seen once. The sequenced sample consisted of peripheral blood. The receptors were sampled from a human donor in a cohort sampled during active COVID-19. Both conserved end residues are part of each CDR3. A D gene is named only where the DNA matches it firmly. Rows may omit the clone size; those that give it use once, few, many or a size class.

d_call,v_call,clone_size,j_call,cdr3_nt,cdr3_aa
-,TRBV19,-,TRBJ1-2,TGTGCCACCTCACCCCAGGATAACTATGGCTACACCTTC,CATSPQDNYGYTF
-,TRBV5-1,-,TRBJ2-3,TGCGCCAGCAGCCTGGGGGCGGGGACAGATACGCAGTATTTT,CASSLGAGTDTQYF
-,TRBV19,few,TRBJ2-3,TGTGCCAGTAGCCCCTTTAAGGACAGTCGCACAGATACGCAGTATTTT,CASSPFKDSRTDTQYF
TRBD1,TRBV19,once,TRBJ1-5,TGTGCCAGTAGTACCCGACAGGGAAGGGAGCAGCCCCAGCATTTT,CASSTRQGREQPQHF
TRBD1,TRBV25-1,once,TRBJ1-1,TGTGCCAGCAGTGAATATACAGGGGGGAACACTGAAGCTTTCTTT,CASSEYTGGNTEAFF
-,TRBV6-5,few,TRBJ1-5,TGTGCCAGCAGTTCCCTGGACAGTAGCAATCAGCCCCAGCATTTT,CASSSLDSSNQPQHF
-,TRBV4-1,-,TRBJ1-1,TGCGCCAGCAGCCAAGAAGCTGCGAACACTGAAGCTTTCTTT,CASSQEAANTEAFF
-,TRBV5-1,few,TRBJ1-6,TGCGCCAGCAGTTTTTTGATGAGCTCCTATAATTCACCCCTCCACTTT,CASSFLMSSYNSPLHF
TRBD2,TRBV7-9,-,TRBJ2-1,TGTGCCAGCAGCTTACCCCCCCGACTAAGCGGGATTCGGAATGAGCAGTTCTTC,CASSLPPRLSGIRNEQFF
-,TRBV24-1,-,TRBJ2-2,TGTGCCACCAGTGATTTAATTATGGGACAGAACACCGGGGAGCTGTTTTTT,CATSDLIMGQNTGELFF
-,TRBV30,-,TRBJ1-1,TGTGCCTGGTGGGCCTCGAGTCTTAGGACTGAAGCTTTCTTT,CAWWASSLRTEAFF
-,TRBV7-9,medium-sized,TRBJ2-3,TGTGCCAGCAGCCCCTCGGGCACAGATACGCAGTATTTT,CASSPSGTDTQYF
-,TRBV3-1/TRBV3-2,-,TRBJ1-3,TGTGCCAGCAGCCCGGGACTCCCGATGGCAGGAAACACCATATATTTT,CASSPGLPMAGNTIYF
-,TRBV5-6,-,TRBJ2-5,TGTGCCAGCAGCTTTGGTAGGGGACAAGAGACCCAGTACTTC,CASSFGRGQETQYF
-,TRBV24-1,-,TRBJ2-3,TGTGCCACCTGGGGCACTAGCACAGATACGCAGTATTTT,CATWGTSTDTQYF
-,TRBV25-1,-,TRBJ2-3,TGTGCCAGCAGCGGCCAAAGCGAAGACAGGTTCACAGATACGCAGTATTTT,CASSGQSEDRFTDTQYF
TRBD2,TRBV19,once,TRBJ2-2,TGTGCCAGTAGTATGGGAAGCGGGGGAACCGGGGAGCTGTTTTTT,CASSMGSGGTGELFF
TRBD1,TRBV20-1,-,TRBJ2-7,TGCAGTGCTAGTGACGGACAGGGGGCGGGAGAGCAGTACTTC,CSASDGQGAGEQYF
TRBD2,TRBV19,-,TRBJ2-5,TGTGCCAGTAGTATGACTAGCGGGGGGGCCGGAGAGACCCAGTACTTC,CASSMTSGGAGETQYF
TRBD1,TRBV9,-,TRBJ2-2,TGTGCCAGCAGCGTCCCCGGGACAGGGACGCCCGGGGAGCTGTTTTTT,CASSVPGTGTPGELFF
TRBD1,TRBV30,once,TRBJ1-3,TGTGCCTGGAGTGTCGTTTCGACAGGGGGCGCGAACACCATATATTTT,CAWSVVSTGGANTIYF
-,TRBV19,once,TRBJ2-7,TGTGCCAGTAGTAACCGCGGGGAGCAGTACTTC,CASSNRGEQYF
-,TRBV6-2/TRBV6-3,few,TRBJ2-2,TGTGCCAGCAGTTACTCGAGTAGGCCAGCGGGTATGAACACCGGGGAGCTGTTTTTT,CASSYSSRPAGMNTGELFF
TRBD1,TRBV5-1,-,TRBJ1-3,TGCGCCAGCAGCCCCTTCGACAGGGACGGAAACACCATATATTTT,CASSPFDRDGNTIYF
-,TRBV25-1,-,TRBJ2-7,TGTGCCAGCGCCCGTGAGGGGACACTTTACGAGCAGTACTTC,CASAREGTLYEQYF
-,TRBV7-9,-,TRBJ2-2,TGTGCCAGCAGCCCTGCCTCTTCGAGGGCCGGGGAGCTGTTTTTT,CASSPASSRAGELFF
-,TRBV6-5,-,TRBJ1-1,TGTGCCAGCAGTCCCTACACTGAAGCTTTCTTT,CASSPYTEAFF
-,TRBV5-1,few,TRBJ2-1,TGCGCCAGCAGCTTGGAAGGGGCGGCTGAGCAGTTCTTC,CASSLEGAAEQFF
-,TRBV6-5,-,TRBJ1-3,TGTGCCAGCAGTTTGGAGGGCTACTCTGGAAACACCATATATTTT,CASSLEGYSGNTIYF
-,TRBV19,-,TRBJ1-4,TGTGCCAGTAGTACCGACGGGGAGGAACTGGAAAAACTGTTTTTT,CASSTDGEELEKLFF
-,TRBV5-6,-,TRBJ2-1,TGTGCCAGCAGCGGGCGGGGGCTACCTGAGCAGTTCTTC,CASSGRGLPEQFF
TRBD1,TRBV2,-,TRBJ1-5,TGTGCCAGCAGCCCGGGACAGGGGTCCTTTAGGCCCCAGCATTTT,CASSPGQGSFRPQHF
-,TRBV30,few,TRBJ1-6,TGTGCCTGGAGTTCGGGTTTTAATTCACCCCTCCACTTT,CAWSSGFNSPLHF
-,TRBV24-1,-,TRBJ2-2,TGTGCCACCAGTGTCCCTATCCAGGCACGGCGGAACACCGGGGAGCTGTTTTTT,CATSVPIQARRNTGELFF
-,TRBV18,-,TRBJ1-5,TGTGCCAGCTCTCTGGACGGGGATCAGCCCCAGCATTTT,CASSLDGDQPQHF
TRBD1,TRBV6-2/TRBV6-3,-,TRBJ1-5,TGTGCCAGCAGCCCGGGACAGGGGAGCAATCAGCCCCAGCATTTT,CASSPGQGSNQPQHF
-,TRBV28,-,TRBJ2-5,TGTGCCAGCAGCGAGGAGTACCAAGAGACCCAGTACTTC,CASSEEYQETQYF
TRBD1,TRBV4-3,-,TRBJ1-4,TGCGCCAGCAGCCGAACAACAGGGGAGGCAACTAATGAAAAACTGTTTTTT,CASSRTTGEATNEKLFF
-,TRBV7-6,-,TRBJ2-1,TGTGCCAGCAGCGCCACAGGGGGGGCCTACAATGAGCAGTTCTTC,CASSATGGAYNEQFF
TRBD1,TRBV29-1,once,TRBJ2-7,TGCAGCGCTAGTCAGGGGATACAGGGGAACGACGAGCAGTACTTC,CSASQGIQGNDEQYF
TRBD1,TRBV5-1,-,TRBJ2-5,TGCGCCAGCAGCGGCGGGACAGGGGGCGAAGAGACCCAGTACTTC,CASSGGTGGEETQYF
TRBD2,TRBV12-5,-,TRBJ2-2,TGTGCTAGTGGGCTAGCGGGAGGGTCGAACACCGGGGAGCTGTTTTTT,CASGLAGGSNTGELFF
-,TRBV5-1,-,TRBJ2-2,TGCGCCAGCAGCACTGGACAGAGCACCGGGGAGCTGTTTTTT,CASSTGQSTGELFF
-,TRBV15,-,TRBJ2-2,TGTGCCACCAGCAGAGATCGACAGAACACCGGGGAGCTGTTTTTT,CATSRDRQNTGELFF
TRBD2,TRBV3-1/TRBV3-2,-,TRBJ2-1,TGTGCCAGCAGCCAGGGGGCTAGCGGGAGGGCCCGTGATGAGCAGTTCTTC,CASSQGASGRARDEQFF
TRBD2,TRBV10-1,-,TRBJ2-1,TGCGCCAGAAGGCTAGCGGGACGCTCTTTCCCCCACAATGAGCAGTTCTTC,CARRLAGRSFPHNEQFF
TRBD2,TRBV3-1/TRBV3-2,-,TRBJ2-2,TGTGCCAGCAGCCCCGTAGCGGGAGGGCTAACCGGGGAGCTGTTTTTT,CASSPVAGGLTGELFF
TRBD2,TRBV6-5,few,TRBJ2-1,TGTGCCAGCACCAGGACTAGCATCTACAATGAGCAGTTCTTC,CASTRTSIYNEQFF
-,TRBV5-1,-,TRBJ2-2,TGCGCCAGCAGCCTGACAGTGAACACCGGGGAGCTGTTTTTT,CASSLTVNTGELFF
TRBD2,TRBV4-1,-,TRBJ2-1,TGCGCCAGCAGCCAGGTAACTAGCGGCTCCTACAATGAGCAGTTCTTC,CASSQVTSGSYNEQFF
-,TRBV28,-,TRBJ1-6,TGTGCCAGCAGTTCGGATTCACCCCTCCACTTT,CASSSDSPLHF
-,TRBV2,-,TRBJ2-7,TGTGCCAGCAACGGCCGACAGGCGAGGGAGCAGTACTTC,CASNGRQAREQYF
-,TRBV5-4,-,TRBJ2-6,TGTGCCAGCAGCACACAGCCATTCCCCTCTGGGGCCAACGTCCTGACTTTC,CASSTQPFPSGANVLTF
-,TRBV7-6,-,TRBJ2-5,TGTGCCAGCAGCTTAGGAAACGGACAGCTCCAAGAGACCCAGTACTTC,CASSLGNGQLQETQYF
-,TRBV27,-,TRBJ1-5,TGTGCCAGCAGTTCCGGGGGTCTCTTTAGCAATCAGCCCCAGCATTTT,CASSSGGLFSNQPQHF
TRBD2,TRBV9,once,TRBJ2-3,TGTGCCAGCAGCACCCGACTAGCGGGCCTAGGTACGCAGTATTTT,CASSTRLAGLGTQYF
TRBD1,TRBV5-1,-,TRBJ2-3,TGCGCCAGCAGCTCCGAGGCAGGGGGCGGCACAGATACGCAGTATTTT,CASSSEAGGGTDTQYF
-,TRBV11-3,-,TRBJ1-3,TGTGCCAGCAGCTTACGGGGCAGGGGAGACACCATATATTTT,CASSLRGRGDTIYF
TRBD1,TRBV7-9,-,TRBJ2-3,TGTGCCAGCAGCCCGACAGGGGAGGGCACAGATACGCAGTATTTT,CASSPTGEGTDTQYF